A single sample gave rise to the 2 T cell receptor beta chains below, sequenced in a study of shared clonotypes between healthy human individuals (dated by TCRdb to between 2020 and 2021). The library came from the immunoSEQ multiplex PCR assay. This is the immuneACCESS table as TCRdb keeps it, with only in-frame sequences that have V and J called. A part of the clones is gone; compared with another copy, unresolved V genes explain less than half, and the rest is unexplained. The sample table contains almost 750,000 clones; only one count was recorded for roughly two thirds of them. Approximately 1.7% of the sample belongs to the ten largest clones. The sample was memory CD4+ T cells sorted from blood. The sample's cell subset or site label, decoded: CD45RA-negative fraction. These receptors originate from a woman aged 25 to 39 in good health.

This clone was detected a few times. The chain has TRBV20-1 and TRBJ1-1; no definite D call. The CDR3 has 11 amino acids. Trimming took 1 base from V and 5 from J, leaving 5 bases between them. Looked up from germline, CDR1 is DFQATT and CDR2 is SNEGSKA (reference sequence). CDR3 residues: CSARGVTEAFF. The CDR3 DNA is TGCAGTGCTAGAGGAGTGACTGAAGCTTTCTTT.

J is TRBJ2-7 and V is TRBV28; 12 positions match TRBD2. This CDR3 is built from 13 residues. CDR1 and CDR2 (germline): MDHEN, SYDVKM. V shed 6 bases and J 6 bases; nucleotides not matched to a gene: 3. The CDR3 DNA reads as TGTGCCAGCAGAATACTAGCGGGGGGCGAGCAGTACTTC. Protein sequence: CASRILAGGEQYF.